This T cell receptor beta chain originates from a study of neurological immune-mediated disorders (dated by TCRdb to the late 2010s). As for the study more broadly: Among the roughly 35 multiple sclerosis patients, about 30 had relapsing-remitting MS and 3 had secondary progressive MS. Of the approximately 68 subjects in the cohort, some 15 were HAM/TSP patients, around 34 were multiple sclerosis patients, and some 20 were healthy controls. The roughly 99 TCR-beta libraries covered PBMC samples along with longitudinal samples, technical triplicates, and paired sorted CD4+ and CD8+ T-cell subsets. The study compared peripheral blood TCR-beta repertoires of HTLV-I-associated myelopathy (HAM/TSP) patients, multiple sclerosis patients and healthy controls using UMI-based sequencing. What the work shows at the level of the full study, not this receptor alone: Repertoires from 18 of 34 MS patients were grouped by phylogenetic analysis into a cluster of related CDR3 sequences, suggesting a possible repertoire-level signature. No identical CDR3 amino acid sequences were found to be shared among expanded clones across subjects, suggesting that TCR-beta repertoires were private in all groups. The MS cluster was not associated with any clinical or MRI features, and the authors stated that larger cohorts are needed. TCR clonal expansion was highest in HAM/TSP patients and lowest in MS patients, with MS patients falling below even healthy controls.

In the germline V gene, CDR1 corresponds to LGHNA and CDR2 to YSLEER. V is cut back by 1 base and J by 3 bases, with 3 bases in the junction unmatched. Taken from cysteine to phenylalanine, the CDR3 has 16 residues. Of the read, only the CDR3 DNA is kept; its 48 bases are in frame from base 1. Unsorted PBMC libraries were generated from 2 million PBMCs stored in RNAlater at -80 °C until RNA extraction. Multiple sclerosis patients were enrolled in a US clinical protocol under which disease progression was evaluated by magnetic resonance imaging. PBMCs were separated from peripheral blood using Ficoll-Hypaque density gradient centrifugation and then cryopreserved in liquid nitrogen. cDNA was synthesized by template-switch 5'RACE using a primer carrying a 10-nucleotide random unique molecular identifier by which each TCR transcript was tagged. Every sequencing run covered 15-18 subjects and yielded more than 180 million TCR-beta sequences. Total RNA was extracted with the RNeasy kit. TCR-beta VDJ regions were amplified with primers for the TCR constant region and the 5'RACE anchor, using the KAPA Real-time Library Amplification kit. A first PCR added sample indexes and Illumina adaptors, after which a second PCR increased the library yield. The roughly 650 bp TCR product was size-selected on a 2% E-gel SizeSelection system after Ampure bead purification. Before pooling, library quality was assessed on a Bioanalyzer, concentration was determined with Qubit, and library quantification was performed with the Kapa Library Quantification kit. Libraries were sequenced paired-end 2 x 150 bp on an Illumina HiSeq 2500. To increase sequence diversity, roughly 23-30% phiX was spiked into each library pool. In the paper's pipeline: The quality-filtered reads were processed with the UMI-based MiGEC pipeline, whose error correction step removed more than 80% of the raw TCR sequences. VDJ genes were aligned to IMGT germline references, and each clonotype was defined by a unique CDR3 amino acid sequence together with V-J genes. Clonal expansion, Shannon diversity and CDR3 relatedness were evaluated with VDJtools (CalcPairwiseDistances, ClusterSamples), while phylogenetic trees were built in CLCbio workbench. A clone was classed as expanded if it had 8 or more unique UMIs, a cutoff based on coefficient-of-variation modelling across technical triplicates. TCRdb itself trimmed the public reads at Q25 with fastp, ran MiXCR and retained productive beta chains. Each CDR3 protein gets just one entry, which takes the most common genes and DNA from the rows behind it. In this record, the V and J calls reflect TCRdb's handling and not the investigators' own analysis. This sample is represented by 50,000 to 65,000 distinct CDR3 sequences; roughly 4.8% of them were singletons. Roughly 3.4% of the sample goes to the ten largest clones.

This clonotype has a count of ten or more. Its antigen is currently not known. No much larger clone is present one base from it, and per-base qualities are unavailable. The sequenced sample consisted of PBMCs. This clonotype originated in a woman aged 45-65 years with multiple sclerosis. The chain is assembled from TRBV4-3 and TRBJ2-1, with 10 bases in between that match TRBD2. The DNA is TGCGCCAGCAGCCAAGTAGCGGGGGGCTTCTACAATGAGCAGTTCTTC. Its product reads: CASSQVAGGFYNEQFF.